Shown below are 21 T cell receptor beta chains from a single sample sequenced in a study of CD4 and CD8 cells across lung adenocarcinoma regions. TCRdb reprocessed the PCR reads via MiXCR and lists one record per CDR3 protein. The profile shows around 20,000 distinct CDR3 sequences, about half of them singletons. Sequencing was carried out using CD4+ T cells from the margin of a lung tumor. The receptor source for this set is a male donor with lung adenocarcinoma. The CD4 and CD8 labels of this study may be unreliable.

The sample holds many counts of this clonotype. V usage is TRBV23-1 and J usage is TRBJ2-1; 11 bases align to TRBD2. TRBV23-1 belongs to the ORF category, with a function that is uncertain. Trimming removed 4 bases from V and 9 bases from J; junction bases left unmatched: 2. The CDR3 totals 13 residues. The CDR3 sequence is CASSLAGGGEQFF. The CDR3 DNA reads TGCGCCAGCAGTCTAGCGGGAGGGGGTGAGCAGTTCTTC.

The rearrangement uses TRBV12-3 or TRBV12-4 and TRBJ2-1; TRBD2 matches 8 bases. The CDR3 spans 17 residues. V dropped 0 bases and J dropped 1; count of bases not matched to a gene: 5. The CDR3: CASSLASAGGSYNEQFF. As DNA, the CDR3 is TGTGCCAGCAGTTTAGCATCTGCGGGAGGATCCTACAATGAGCAGTTCTTC.

This clonotype was observed a few times. This chain connects TRBV6-1 to TRBJ2-5; D may be TRBD1 (6 bases). CDR3 length equals 14 residues. Per the germline V gene, CDR1 is MNHNS and CDR2 is SASEGT. In DNA form, the CDR3 reads TGTGCGGGCAGTGGGGGCCGGGACCAAGAGATTCAGTACTTC. Amino acids: CAGSGGRDQEIQYF.

With respect to this clonotype: A read error may account for a junction end that differs from germline. The chain couples TRBV6-1 to TRBJ2-3; D not certain. The CDR3 contains 12 residues. Germline values: CDR1 MNHNS, CDR2 SASEGT. The CDR3 nucleotides read TGCTCCGGGCTGGAATCCACAAATACTCAGTATTTC. Translation gives CSGLESTNTQYF.

This clonotype was seen at least ten times. V is TRBV4-1 and J is TRBJ2-1, with D maybe TRBD1 (7 bases). Germline assignment: CDR1 MGHRA and CDR2 YSYEKL. V lost 0 bases and J 0 bases, leaving 18 bases between the germline ends. There are 19 residues in the CDR3. The CDR3 spells CASSQDWRGQWYSYNEQFF. In DNA form, the CDR3 reads TGCGCCAGCAGCCAAGATTGGAGGGGGCAATGGTACTCCTACAATGAGCAGTTCTTC.

Worth noting for this clonotype: A junction end diverges from the germline sequence, so it may reflect a read error. The chain recombines TRBV4-1 with TRBJ2-3, with TRBD2 matching 9 bases. Germline lookup yields CDR1 MGHRA and CDR2 YSYEKL. This CDR3 spans 16 amino acids. CDR3 coding DNA: TGCGCCAGCAGGGGGCGGGAGGGCCGAGACACAGAGACGCAGTATTTC. Translating gives CASRGREGRDTETQYF.

The chain recombines TRBV6-5 with TRBJ2-1; 10 nucleotides match TRBD2. This CDR3 has 15 residues. V lost 0 bases and J lost 8; bases outside the gene matches: 4. Germline V gene data show CDR1 as MNHEY and CDR2 as SVGAGI. CDR3 loop: CASSYSSGGAHEQFF. CDR3 coding DNA: TGTGCCAGCAGTTACTCCAGCGGGGGGGCCCATGAGCAGTTCTTC.

In this sample, this clonotype turned up many times. V and J are TRBV27 and TRBJ1-4; D gene uncertain. CDR1 MNHEY and CDR2 SMNVEV come from the germline V gene (reference sequence). V was pared by 8 bases and J by 4 bases, with 11 bases between. The CDR3 length is 13 residues. The CDR3 nucleotides read TGTGCCAGCGCAGCGCATGGTAATGAAAAACTGTTTTTT. Protein sequence: CASAAHGNEKLFF.

The V gene is TRBV6-5, the J gene TRBJ2-7; D is perhaps TRBD1 (6 bases). There are 15 residues in the CDR3. Germline-derived CDR1 and CDR2 are MNHEY and SVGAGI. Trimming removed 4 bases from V and 1 base from J, with 14 bases in between. The CDR3 DNA sequence: TGTGCCAGCAGTTTAGGAACAGGGCAATCCTACGAGCAGTACTTC. Protein product: CASSLGTGQSYEQYF.

With respect to this clonotype: The junction departs from the called germline gene at one end, perhaps through a read error. This chain joins TRBV4-1 and TRBJ2-3; TRBD1 matches 8 bases. The CDR3 contains 15 residues. The germline gives CDR1 MGHRA, CDR2 YSYEKL. This CDR3 is CAGGLGQGALDTQYF. The DNA for the CDR3 is TGCGCCGGGGGCCTCGGGCAGGGGGCCCTAGATACGCAGTATTTC.

This chain joins TRBV27 and TRBJ2-5; possibly TRBD2 for D (6 bases). Germline V gives CDR1 MNHEY, CDR2 SMNVEV (reference sequence). The CDR3 covers 14 residues. Trimming shortened V by 11 bases and J by 10 bases, and 26 bases separated the two germline ends. The CDR3 nucleotides read TGTGCCGGCCTCGGGGGTGGGGCCCAAAAGATCCAGTACTTC. It specifies CAGLGGGAQKIQYF.

The chain carries TRBV7-2 and TRBJ2-1; the match to TRBD2 covers 9 bases. The J call may not be correct, given that the DNA end is closer to TRBJ2-7. The CDR3 extends over 17 amino acids. Germline values: CDR1 SGHTA, CDR2 FQGNSA. CDR3 sequence reads: CASSLLMAGGPNYEQYF. Here the CDR3 DNA reads TGTGCCAGCAGCTTACTTATGGCGGGAGGGCCAAACTACGAGCAGTACTTC.

This clonotype showed up many times. This rearrangement joins TRBV20-1 to TRBJ2-1; D possibly matches TRBD1 or TRBD2 (5 bases each). Gene TRBJ2-5 matches the end of the DNA better, so the J call may be wrong. CDR1 is DFQATT and CDR2 is SNEGSKA in the germline V gene (reference sequence). This CDR3 has 14 residues. The CDR3 region has the DNA TGCAGTGCTAGAGATGAGGGGAAGGGAGAGACCCAGTACTTC. It specifies CSARDEGKGETQYF.

The chain uses TRBV10-2 and TRBJ1-1; 7 nucleotides agree with TRBD1. J lost 1 base, V lost 8 bases, and 1 base had no gene match. The CDR3 contains 12 residues. The germline V gene has CDR1 WSHSY and CDR2 SAAADI. DNA for the CDR3: TGCGCCAGCCGGACAGGGAACACTGAAGCTTTCTTT. Its protein is CASRTGNTEAFF.

This clonotype was observed a handful of times. The J gene is TRBJ2-1, the V gene TRBV12-3 or TRBV12-4; D is uncertain. This CDR3 region has 15 residues. The V gene lost 2 bases and the J gene lost 0 bases, with 8 bases spanning the gap. In DNA form, the CDR3 reads TGTGCCAGCAGTTTACCCCATAGCTCCTACAATGAGCAGTTCTTC. It specifies CASSLPHSSYNEQFF.

Relative to its sample, this clonotype is medium-sized. The CDR3 is CASRRSPMAGWIRNTGELFF. The CDR3 nucleotides are TGTGCCAGCAGACGATCCCCTATGGCGGGGTGGATTAGGAACACCGGGGAGCTGTTTTTT. The V and J genes are TRBV6-1 and TRBJ2-2, with D maybe TRBD2 (6 bases). CDR3 size: 20 residues. CDR1 MNHNS and CDR2 SASEGT come from the germline V gene. The V gene lost 6 bases and the J gene lost 1 base, with 27 bases spanning the gap.

V is TRBV15 and J is TRBJ2-3, with no clear D. Trimming removed 1 base at V and 1 base at J, with 6 bases between. This CDR3 region has 14 residues. Germline CDR1 reads LNHNV; CDR2 reads YYDKDF (reference sequence). The CDR3 DNA sequence: TGTGCCACCAGCAGAGGTTCGGGCACAGATACGCAGTATTTT. This translates into CATSRGSGTDTQYF.

V usage is TRBV27 and J usage is TRBJ2-2; 8 nucleotides agree with TRBD1. Germline CDR1 and CDR2: MNHEY and SMNVEV (reference sequence). Trimming cost V 5 bases and J 7 bases; bases outside gene matches: 6. This CDR3 has 14 residues. CDR3 protein: CASSRQGTIGELFF. In DNA form, the CDR3 reads TGTGCCAGCAGTAGACAGGGGACAATCGGGGAGCTGTTTTTT.

The V gene is TRBV3-1, the J gene TRBJ2-2; possible D gene TRBD2, 5 bases. CDR3 length: 16 amino acids. The V and J ends lost 4 bases and 0 bases respectively, with 12 bases between them. Germline V lookup: CDR1 LGHDT, CDR2 YNNKEL (reference sequence). The CDR3 DNA reads TGTGCCAGCAGCCTCGGACTCCCATCGAACACCGGGGAGCTGTTTTTT. This sequence encodes CASSLGLPSNTGELFF.

There are many counts of this clonotype. This chain uses TRBV3-1 with TRBJ2-3; 8 bases map to TRBD2. J lost 2 bases, V lost 1 base, and 5 bases had no gene match. The CDR3 is made up of 16 amino acids. CDR1 and CDR2 from the germline V gene are LGHDT and YNNKEL (reference sequence). The chain's CDR3 is CASSQVAGMVTDTQYF. The CDR3 coding sequence is TGTGCCAGCAGCCAAGTAGCGGGAATGGTCACAGATACGCAGTATTTT.

This clonotype was counted only a few times. The V and J genes are TRBV12-3 or TRBV12-4 and TRBJ2-5; 10 nucleotides agree with TRBD2. The end of the DNA fits TRBJ2-7 better, so the J call may be wrong. There are 16 residues in the CDR3. DNA for the CDR3: TGTGCCAGCAGTTTAGGCCCCCTAGCGGGGGTCTACGAGCAGTACTTC. Residues: CASSLGPLAGVYEQYF.